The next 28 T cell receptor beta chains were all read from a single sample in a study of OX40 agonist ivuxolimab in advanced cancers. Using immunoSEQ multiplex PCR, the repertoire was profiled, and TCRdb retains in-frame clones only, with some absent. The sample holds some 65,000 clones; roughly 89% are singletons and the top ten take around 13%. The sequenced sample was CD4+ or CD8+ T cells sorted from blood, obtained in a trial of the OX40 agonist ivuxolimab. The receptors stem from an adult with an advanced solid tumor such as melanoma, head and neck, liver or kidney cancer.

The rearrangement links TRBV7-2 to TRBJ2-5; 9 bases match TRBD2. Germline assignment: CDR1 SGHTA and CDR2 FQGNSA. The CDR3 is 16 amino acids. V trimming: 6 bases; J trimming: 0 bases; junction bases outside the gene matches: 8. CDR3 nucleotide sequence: TGTGCCAGCAGACCCAGCGGGGGGAAGTACCAAGAGACCCAGTACTTC. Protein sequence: CASRPSGGKYQETQYF.

The CDR3 region has the DNA TGTGCCATCAGTGAGTCCGGGACTAGCGGGGAAAACATTCAGTACTTC. Translation gives CAISESGTSGENIQYF. The chain is built from TRBV10-3 and TRBJ2-4; 13 bases are a match to TRBD2. Germline CDR1 ENHRY, CDR2 SYGVKD. The CDR3 length is 16 residues. V was pared by 0 bases and J by 5 bases, with 1 base of the junction left unmatched.

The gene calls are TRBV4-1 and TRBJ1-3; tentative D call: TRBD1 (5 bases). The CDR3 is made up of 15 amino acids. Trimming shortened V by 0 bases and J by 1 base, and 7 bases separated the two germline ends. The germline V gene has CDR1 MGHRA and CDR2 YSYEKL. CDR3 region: CASSQDSGSGNTIYF. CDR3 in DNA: TGCGCCAGCAGCCAAGACTCAGGGTCTGGAAACACCATATATTTT.

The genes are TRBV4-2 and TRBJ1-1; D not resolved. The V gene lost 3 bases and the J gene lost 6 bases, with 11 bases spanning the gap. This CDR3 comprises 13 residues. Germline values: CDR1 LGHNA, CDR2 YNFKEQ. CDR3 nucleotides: TGTGCCAGCAGCCACGTAGGGCCCCCTGAAGCTTTCTTT. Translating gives CASSHVGPPEAFF.

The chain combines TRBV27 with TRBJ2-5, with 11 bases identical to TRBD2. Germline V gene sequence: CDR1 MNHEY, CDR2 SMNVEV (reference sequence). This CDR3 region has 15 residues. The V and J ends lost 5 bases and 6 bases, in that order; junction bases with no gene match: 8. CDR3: CASSLTSGRTKTQYF. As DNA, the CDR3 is TGTGCCAGCAGTCTAACTAGCGGGAGAACAAAGACCCAGTACTTC.

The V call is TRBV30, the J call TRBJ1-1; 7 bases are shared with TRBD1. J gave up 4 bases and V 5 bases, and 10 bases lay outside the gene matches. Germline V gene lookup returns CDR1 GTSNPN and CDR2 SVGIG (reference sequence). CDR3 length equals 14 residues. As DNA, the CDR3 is TGTGCCTGGCGACACACAGGGGTACCCACTGAAGCTTTCTTT. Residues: CAWRHTGVPTEAFF.

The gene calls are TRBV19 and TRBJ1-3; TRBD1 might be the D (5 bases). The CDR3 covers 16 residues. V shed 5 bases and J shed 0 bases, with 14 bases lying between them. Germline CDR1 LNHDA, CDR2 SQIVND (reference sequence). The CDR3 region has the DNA TGTGCCAGTAGTTCCCTCGGGGCCCACTCTGGAAACACCATATATTTT. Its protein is CASSSLGAHSGNTIYF.

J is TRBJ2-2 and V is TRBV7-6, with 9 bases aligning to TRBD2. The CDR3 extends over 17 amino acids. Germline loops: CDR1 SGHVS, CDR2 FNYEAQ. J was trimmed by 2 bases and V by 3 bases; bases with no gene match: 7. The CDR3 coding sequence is TGTGCCAGCAGCTTCCAAGCGGGAGGTTTCAACACCGGGGAGCTGTTTTTT. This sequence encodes CASSFQAGGFNTGELFF.

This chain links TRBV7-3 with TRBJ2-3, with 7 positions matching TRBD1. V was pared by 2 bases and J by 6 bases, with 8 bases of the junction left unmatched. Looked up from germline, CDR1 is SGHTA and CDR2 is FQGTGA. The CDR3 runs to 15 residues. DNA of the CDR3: TGTGCCAGCAGCTTAGACAGGGCATCAGGGGATACGCAGTATTTT. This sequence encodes CASSLDRASGDTQYF. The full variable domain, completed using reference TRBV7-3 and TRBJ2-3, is GAGVSQTPSNKVTEKGKYVELRCDPISGHTALYWYRQSLGQGPEFLIYFQGTGAADDSGLPNDRFFAVRPEGSVSTLKIQRTERGDSAVYLCASSLDRASGDTQYFGPGTRLTVL.

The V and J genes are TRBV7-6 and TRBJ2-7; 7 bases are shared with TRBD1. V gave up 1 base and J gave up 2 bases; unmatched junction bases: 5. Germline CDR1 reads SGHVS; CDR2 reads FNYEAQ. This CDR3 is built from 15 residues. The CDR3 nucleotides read TGTGCCAGCAGCTTAGATCCAGGGGGTACCTACGAGCAGTACTTC. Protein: CASSLDPGGTYEQYF.

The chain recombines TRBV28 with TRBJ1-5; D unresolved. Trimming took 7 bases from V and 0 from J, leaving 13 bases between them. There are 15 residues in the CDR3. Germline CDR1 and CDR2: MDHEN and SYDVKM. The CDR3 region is CASTTRKYSNQPQHF. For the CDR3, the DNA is TGTGCCAGCACCACGAGGAAATATAGCAATCAGCCCCAGCATTTT.

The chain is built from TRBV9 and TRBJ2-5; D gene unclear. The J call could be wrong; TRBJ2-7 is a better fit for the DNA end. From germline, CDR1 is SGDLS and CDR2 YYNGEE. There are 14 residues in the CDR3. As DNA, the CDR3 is TGTGCCAGCAGCGTCGGGCCAGACCACCGCGAGCAGTACTTC. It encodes CASSVGPDHREQYF.

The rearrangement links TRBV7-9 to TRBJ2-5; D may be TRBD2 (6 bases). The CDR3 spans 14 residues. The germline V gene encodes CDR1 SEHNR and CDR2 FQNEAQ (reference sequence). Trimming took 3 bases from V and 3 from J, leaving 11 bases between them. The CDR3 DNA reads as TGTGCCAGCAGCTTTGCGGGGTTTGAAGAGACCCAGTACTTC. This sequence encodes CASSFAGFEETQYF.

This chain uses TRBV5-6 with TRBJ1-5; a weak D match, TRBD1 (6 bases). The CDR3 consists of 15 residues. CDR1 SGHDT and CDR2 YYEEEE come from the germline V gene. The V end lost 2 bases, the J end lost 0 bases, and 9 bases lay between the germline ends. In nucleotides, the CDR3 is TGTGCCAGCAGCTTTGGGGGGGCTAGCAATCAGCCCCAGCATTTT. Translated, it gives CASSFGGASNQPQHF. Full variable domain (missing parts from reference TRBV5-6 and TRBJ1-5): DAGVTQSPTHLIKTRGQQVTLRCSPKSGHDTVSWYQQALGQGPQFIFQYYEEEERQRGNFPDRFSGHQFPNYSSELNVNALLLGDSALYLCASSFGGASNQPQHFGDGTRLSIL.

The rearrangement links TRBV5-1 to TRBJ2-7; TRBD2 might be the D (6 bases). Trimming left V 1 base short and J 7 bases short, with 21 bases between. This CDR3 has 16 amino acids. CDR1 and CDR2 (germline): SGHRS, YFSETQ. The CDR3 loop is CASSLFVSGDLREQYF. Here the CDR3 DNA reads TGCGCCAGCAGCTTGTTCGTCTCGGGGGACCTGCGGGAGCAGTACTTC.

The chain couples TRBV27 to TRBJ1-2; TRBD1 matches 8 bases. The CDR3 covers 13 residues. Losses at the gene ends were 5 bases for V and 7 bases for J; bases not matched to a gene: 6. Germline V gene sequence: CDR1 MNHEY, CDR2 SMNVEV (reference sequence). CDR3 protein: CASSPDRGRGYTF. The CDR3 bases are TGTGCCAGCAGTCCAGACAGGGGACGTGGCTACACCTTC.

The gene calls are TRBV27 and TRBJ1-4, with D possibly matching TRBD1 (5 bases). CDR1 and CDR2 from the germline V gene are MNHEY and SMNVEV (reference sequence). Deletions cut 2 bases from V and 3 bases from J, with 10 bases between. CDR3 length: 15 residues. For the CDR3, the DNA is TGTGCCAGCAGTTTAGAGGGGTCTTCTAATGAAAAACTGTTTTTT. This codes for CASSLEGSSNEKLFF.

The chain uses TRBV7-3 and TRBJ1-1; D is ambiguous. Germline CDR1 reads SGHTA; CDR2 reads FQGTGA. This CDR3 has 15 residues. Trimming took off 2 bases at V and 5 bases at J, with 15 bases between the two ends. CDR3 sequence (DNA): TGTGCCAGCAGCTTAGGCATCGGAAGGGAGACTGAAGCTTTCTTT. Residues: CASSLGIGRETEAFF.

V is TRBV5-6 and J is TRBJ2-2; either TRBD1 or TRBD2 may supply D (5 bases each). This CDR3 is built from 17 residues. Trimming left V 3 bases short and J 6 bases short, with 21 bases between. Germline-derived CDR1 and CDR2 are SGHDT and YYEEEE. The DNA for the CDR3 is TGTGCCAGCAGCTCGGGCGGCAGGGTGGGGAGAGCCGGGGAGCTGTTTTTT. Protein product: CASSSGGRVGRAGELFF.

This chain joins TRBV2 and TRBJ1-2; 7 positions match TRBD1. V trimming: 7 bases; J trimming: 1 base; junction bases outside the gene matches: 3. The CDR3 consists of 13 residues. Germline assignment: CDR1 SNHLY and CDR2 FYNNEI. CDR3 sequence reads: CASTGTVNYGYTF. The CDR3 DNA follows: TGTGCCAGCACTGGGACAGTTAACTATGGCTACACCTTC. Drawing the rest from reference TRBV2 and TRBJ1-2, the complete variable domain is EPEVTQTPSHQVTQMGQEVILRCVPISNHLYFYWYRQILGQKVEFLVSFYNNEISEKSEIFDDQFSVERPDGSNFTLKIRSTKLEDSAMYFCASTGTVNYGYTFGSGTRLTVV.

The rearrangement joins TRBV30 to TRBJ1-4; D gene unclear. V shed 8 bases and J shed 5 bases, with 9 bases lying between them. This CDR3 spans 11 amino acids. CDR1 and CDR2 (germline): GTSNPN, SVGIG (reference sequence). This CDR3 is CASDRNEKLFF. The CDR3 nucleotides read TGTGCCAGTGACCGCAATGAAAAACTGTTTTTT.

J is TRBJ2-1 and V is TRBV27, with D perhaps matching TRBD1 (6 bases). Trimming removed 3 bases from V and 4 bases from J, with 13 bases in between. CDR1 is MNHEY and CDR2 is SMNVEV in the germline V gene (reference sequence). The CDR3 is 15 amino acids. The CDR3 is CASSFVRGYYNEQFF. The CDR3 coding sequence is TGTGCCAGCAGTTTTGTGAGGGGGTATTACAATGAGCAGTTCTTC.

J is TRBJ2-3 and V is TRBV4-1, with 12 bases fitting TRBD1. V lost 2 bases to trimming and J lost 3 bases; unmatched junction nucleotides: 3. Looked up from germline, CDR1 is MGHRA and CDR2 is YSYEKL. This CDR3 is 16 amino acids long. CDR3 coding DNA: TGCGCCAGCAGCCAAAGGGGACAGGGGGCAACAGATACGCAGTATTTT. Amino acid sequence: CASSQRGQGATDTQYF.

CDR3 DNA: TGTGCCAGTAGTATCTCGGCAGCTGGGGCCAACGTCCTGACTTTC. Its translation is CASSISAAGANVLTF. The V gene is TRBV19, the J gene TRBJ2-6; D is uncertain. V lost 3 bases, J lost 2 bases, and 8 bases lay in between. CDR1 LNHDA and CDR2 SQIVND come from the germline V gene (reference sequence). This CDR3 region has 15 residues.

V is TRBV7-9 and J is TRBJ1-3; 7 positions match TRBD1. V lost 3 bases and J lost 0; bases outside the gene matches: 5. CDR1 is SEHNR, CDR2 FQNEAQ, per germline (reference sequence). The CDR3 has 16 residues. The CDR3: CASSFYRDSSGNTIYF. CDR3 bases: TGTGCCAGCAGCTTTTACCGGGACAGCTCTGGAAACACCATATATTTT.

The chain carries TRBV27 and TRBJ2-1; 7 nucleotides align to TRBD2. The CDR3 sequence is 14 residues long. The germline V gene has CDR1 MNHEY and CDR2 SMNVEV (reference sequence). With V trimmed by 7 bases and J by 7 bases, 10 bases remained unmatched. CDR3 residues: CASTSSPSGNEQFF. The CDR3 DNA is TGTGCCAGCACTTCTAGCCCTAGCGGAAATGAGCAGTTCTTC.

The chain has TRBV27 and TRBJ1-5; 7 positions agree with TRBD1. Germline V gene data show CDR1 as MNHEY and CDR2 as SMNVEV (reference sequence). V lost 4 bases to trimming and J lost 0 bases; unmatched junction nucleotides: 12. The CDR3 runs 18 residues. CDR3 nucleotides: TGTGCCAGCAGTTCCGACAGGGAATACCATTATAGCAATCAGCCCCAGCATTTT. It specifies CASSSDREYHYSNQPQHF.

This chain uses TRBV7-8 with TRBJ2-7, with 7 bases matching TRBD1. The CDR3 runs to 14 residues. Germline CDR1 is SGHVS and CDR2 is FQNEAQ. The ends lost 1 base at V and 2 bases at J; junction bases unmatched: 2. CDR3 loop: CASSLVGQTYEQYF. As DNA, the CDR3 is TGTGCCAGCAGCTTAGTGGGACAGACCTACGAGCAGTACTTC.